This TCR beta chain is from a study of CD4+ T cells in melanoma. Only in-frame clones appear in the TCRdb table, and some are missing; sequencing was by immunoSEQ multiplex PCR. The sample yields more than 15,000 clones, less than 85% seen once. This CDR3 spans 16 amino acids. Per germline, CDR1 MNHNS and CDR2 SASEGT. Between the trimmed V and J ends, which lost 2 bases and 4 bases, there was a span of 15 bases. This chain joins TRBV6-1 and TRBJ2-1; weak D call: TRBD1 (6 bases). The sequencing input was cells from a culture (not recorded whether cultured in vitro). The TCR was taken from a human donor with melanoma. The CDR3 is CASSERLQGRYNEQFF. CDR3 sequence (DNA): TGTGCCAGCAGTGAACGTTTACAGGGTCGATACAATGAGCAGTTCTTC.